The source of this T cell receptor beta chain is a study of shared clonotypes between healthy human individuals (TCRdb year 2020). Some background on the complete study: A couple of women and a few men aged 18 to 49 years were included in the cohort. Each donor's leukapheresis produced roughly between roughly 0.85 and 9.5 billion PBMCs. For each donor, CD4 naive and CD4 memory were each given three plates, CD8 naive was given two plates, and CD8 memory was given one plate. To increase sequencing depth and limit assay-specific biases, TCR repertoire library preparation and sequencing were carried out by different laboratories using diverse techniques. To estimate repertoire size and how much clonotype sharing occurs between individuals, the study deeply sequenced the blood TCR repertoires of five healthy adults. General conclusions and limits of the study: Rarefaction of sorted-subset datasets indicated incomplete sequencing despite the large sequencing depth. Across four donors, approximately 4.9% of naive CD4, roughly 3.8% of naive CD8, under 2.5% of memory CD4, and 0.4% of memory CD8 clonotypes were shared. The genetic and exposure-history diversity represented was limited by the small number of donors. Clonotypes shared by all four sorted-subset donors showed higher generation probabilities than non-shared clonotypes. Pairwise subsampling indicated that sequencing depth was expected to affect the degree of clonotype sharing among donors. Larger estimated clonotype richness was generally found for naive subsets than for memory subsets. Sampling was restricted to blood, and TCR repertoires in tissue are likely to differ from TCR repertoires in blood.

CDR1 and CDR2, per the germline V gene, are MGHRA and YSYEKL. Taken from cysteine to phenylalanine, the CDR3 has 17 residues. Just CDR3 DNA is preserved here, 51 bases in frame from base 1. The trim is 2 bases for V and 0 bases for J, with a gap of 16 bases between the germline ends. About this clone: The antigen it recognizes is unknown. Per-base qualities were not stored, and no clone one base away is much larger.

Using the deep immunoSEQ assay, multiplex PCR amplified TCR CDR3 regions from genomic DNA. Extracted genomic DNA from each cell subset was spread evenly across all wells of several immunoSEQ 96-well plates, with each plate serving as a replicate. For sorted subsets, about 200 ng genomic DNA, equal to about 30,000 T cell genomes, was loaded into each replicate PCR. Purified libraries were quantified with a Qubit 3.0 fluorometer, sized on a Bioanalyzer 2100, and re-quantified with the KAPA Library Quantification kit. Every immunoSEQ 96-well plate was sequenced on a dedicated single-read 150-cycle Illumina NextSeq 550 flow cell. As for how the authors treated the data: The immunoSEQ output contained only junctional sequences without quality scores, so filtering could not match that applied to full-length reads. To assign V/J genes and CDR3, sequences were annotated against IMGT germline references using PyIR, a Python wrapper for IgBLAST v1.9. Reads were filtered out if the reads had weak V/J assignments (E-value above 1e-6), no CDR3, stop codons, out-of-frame junctions, or ambiguous translated residues. V3J clonotypes were defined as sequences sharing the same inferred V gene, J gene, and CDR3 amino acid sequence. Percentage overlap between repertoires was computed as shared unique clonotypes divided by the size of the smaller repertoire. RTK rarefaction, the Chao1 estimator, and Recon v2.1 estimates of unobserved clonotypes were used to assess repertoire richness. OLGA was used to compute generation probabilities for all TCRbeta clonotypes that the gDNA method yielded from four donors. In its TCRdb copy, this immuneACCESS table keeps in-frame sequences only and misses some clones. Where compared with another copy, unresolved V genes explain less than half of these, and the others have no known cause. V and J calls and clone size are given by that table; D and trimming were obtained from the DNA. For this sample the table gives just over 2,000,000 clones, of which approximately 94% were detected only once. The ten largest clones take up 0.85% to 1.2% of the sample.

For the CD8 naive samples, CD45RO-negative cells were positively selected for CCR7, yielding a CD45RA+CCR7+ population from which TemRA cells were excluded. Donors were healthy HIV-negative adults with no recently reported acute infections or vaccinations. All donors were Caucasian adults living in Nashville, Tennessee, USA. After blood collection by leukapheresis, PBMCs were isolated using Ficoll-Histopaque density gradient centrifugation and then cryopreserved in the vapor phase of liquid nitrogen. Analytical flow cytometry was used to check the purity and quantity of each magnetically sorted T cell population. From each sorted fraction, genomic DNA was isolated and quantified by UV absorbance on a Nanodrop 2000c.

This TCR was sampled from a man between 18 and 29 years old in good health. What was sequenced was naive CD8+ T cells sorted from blood. The sample's cell subset or site, from its label and the paper: CD45RA+CCR7+. This chain joins TRBV4-1 to TRBJ1-2; the D gene is perhaps TRBD1, on 6 matching bases. The CDR3 sequence is CASSQTTGQTANYGYTF. The DNA sequence is TGCGCCAGCAGCCAAACTACTGGACAGACGGCTAACTATGGCTACACCTTC.